One sample yielded the 19 T cell receptor beta chains listed below, sequenced in a study of regulatory T cells in long-lasting Graves disease. CDR3 regions were amplified by Arm-PCR using iRepertoire HTBI primers to build TCR beta libraries. TCRdb reanalysed the multiplex PCR reads using MiXCR and keeps one entry per CDR3 protein. The table records roughly 300,000 distinct CDR3 sequences, around 21% of them present only once. Specified time point: persistent/refractory GD, antithyroid drugs over 5 years with positive TRAb. With RNA extracted from PBMCs as input, the TCR library was made. The sequences come from peripheral blood mononuclear cells (PBMCs), collected when the disease was refractory, from a patient treated with antithyroid drugs. The receptors shown here come from a female donor with Graves disease.

The table lists this clonotype with many counts. J is TRBJ2-5 and V is TRBV11-2; D gene uncertain. The germline V and J ends were trimmed by 3 bases and 4 bases, with 9 bases remaining between them. Germline V gives CDR1 SGHAT, CDR2 FQNNGV. The CDR3 loop spans 13 amino acids. The CDR3: CASSFTEGETQYF. The DNA for the CDR3 is TGTGCCAGCAGCTTCACAGAAGGAGAGACCCAGTACTTC.

This clonotype was detected ten times or more. The chain joins TRBV6-5 to TRBJ2-7; weak D call: TRBD2 (6 bases). Trimming cost V 2 bases and J 3 bases, with 11 bases left between them. This CDR3 contains 14 residues. CDR1 and CDR2 (germline): MNHEY, SVGAGI. CDR3 region: CASSYGRGSYEQYF. DNA of the CDR3: TGTGCCAGCAGTTACGGGCGGGGAAGCTACGAGCAGTACTTC.

The rearrangement joins TRBV6-1 to TRBJ2-7, with D hard to call. Germline assignment: CDR1 MNHNS and CDR2 SASEGT. Trimming took off 4 bases at V and 0 bases at J, with 10 bases between the two ends. The CDR3 contains 14 residues. Written as DNA, the CDR3 is TGTGCCAGCAGTGTCGACCGTATCTCCTACGAGCAGTACTTC. Translated, it gives CASSVDRISYEQYF.

Concerning this clonotype: Compared with germline, one end of the junction differs, possibly owing to a read error. V and J are TRBV7-2 and TRBJ1-1, with D possibly matching TRBD1 (5 bases). CDR3 length: 15 residues. Germline CDR1 reads SGHTA; CDR2 reads FQGNSA. In DNA form, the CDR3 reads TGCGCCAGCAGCCAACCGGGACGGTTGAACACTGAAGCTTTCTTT. Translation gives CASSQPGRLNTEAFF. The full variable domain, with the rest looked up from reference TRBV7-2 and TRBJ1-1, is GAGVSQSPSNKVTEKGKDVELRCDPISGHTALYWYRQSLGQGLEFLIYFQGNSAPDKSGLPSDRFSAERTGGSVSTLTIQRTQQEDSAVYLCASSQPGRLNTEAFFGQGTRLTVV.

This clonotype was counted at least ten times. The genes are TRBV28 and TRBJ1-5; D remains ambiguous. Per germline, CDR1 MDHEN and CDR2 SYDVKM. V was pared by 2 bases and J by 1 base, with 12 bases between. CDR3 size: 16 residues. CDR3 sequence (DNA): TGTGCCAGCAGTTTAGTTATAAATCTGAGCAATCAGCCCCAGCATTTT. Translated, it gives CASSLVINLSNQPQHF.

This clonotype was observed a handful of times. V is TRBV11-2 and J is TRBJ2-2, with a possible D match to TRBD2 (6 bases). The V end was cut by 1 base, the J end by 1 base, with 7 bases between. This CDR3 is 15 amino acids long. Germline CDR1 is SGHAT and CDR2 is FQNNGV. The CDR3 nucleotides are TGTGCCAGCAGCTTAGTAGCGGAGAACACCGGGGAGCTGTTTTTT. It translates to CASSLVAENTGELFF.

This clonotype occurred many times. This chain connects TRBV20-1 to TRBJ2-7; the D is unclear. Per the germline V gene, CDR1 is DFQATT and CDR2 is SNEGSKA (reference sequence). V dropped 3 bases and J dropped 3 bases, with 15 bases sitting between them. The CDR3 sequence is 14 residues long. The CDR3 spells CSASVPSAFYEQYF. As DNA, the CDR3 is TGCAGTGCTAGCGTCCCTAGTGCCTTCTACGAGCAGTACTTC.

This clonotype appeared many times. The J gene is TRBJ1-2, the V gene TRBV5-8; D ambiguous. Deletions cut 4 bases from V and 1 base from J, with 11 bases between. Germline loops: CDR1 SGHTS, CDR2 YDEGEE. This CDR3 region has 14 residues. CDR3 residues: CASSPDGNNYGYTF. Here the CDR3 DNA reads TGTGCCAGCAGCCCGGACGGGAATAACTATGGCTACACCTTC.

The chain has TRBV6-4 and TRBJ2-5; maybe TRBD1 (6 bases). V shed 6 bases and J shed 0 bases, with 11 bases lying between them. Per germline, CDR1 MRHNA and CDR2 SNTAGT. This CDR3 has 14 residues. CDR3 DNA: TGTGCCAGCAGACGCCAGGGGTACCAAGAGACCCAGTACTTC. This codes for CASRRQGYQETQYF.

This clonotype was picked up many times. V gene TRBV7-2 combines with J gene TRBJ2-7; either TRBD1 or TRBD2 may fit D (5 bases each). The CDR3 loop spans 15 amino acids. The germline CDR1 and CDR2 sequences are SGHTA and FQGNSA. V lost 4 bases and J 4 bases, leaving 17 bases between the germline ends. CDR3 region: CASSSYRDPTYEQYF. The CDR3 coding sequence is TGTGCCAGCAGCTCATACCGGGACCCCACTTACGAGCAGTACTTC.

There are a few counts of this clonotype. This chain joins TRBV6-2 or TRBV6-3 and TRBJ2-7; 7 bases fit TRBD2. CDR1 and CDR2 (germline): MNHEY, SVGEGT. This CDR3 has 18 amino acids. J was trimmed by 0 bases and V by 0 bases; bases with no gene match: 11. CDR3 residues: CASSYSRLLGRSSYEQYF. The CDR3 DNA reads TGTGCCAGCAGTTACTCGCGGTTACTCGGGAGGAGCTCCTACGAGCAGTACTTC.

This clonotype appeared a single time. This chain uses TRBV18 with TRBJ2-2; a possible D gene is TRBD1 (5 bases). V was trimmed by 3 bases and J by 5 bases, leaving 13 bases between them. CDR3 size: 15 residues. The germline V gene encodes CDR1 KGHSH and CDR2 LQKENI. The CDR3 sequence is CASSPEVQGTGELFF. CDR3 coding DNA: TGTGCCAGCTCACCCGAGGTCCAGGGTACCGGGGAGCTGTTTTTT. Complete variable domain (other parts from reference TRBV18 and TRBJ2-2): NAGVMQNPRHLVRRRGQEARLRCSPMKGHSHVYWYRQLPEEGLKFMVYLQKENIIDESGMPKERFSAEFPKEGPSILRIQQVVRGDSAAYFCASSPEVQGTGELFFGEGSRLTVL.

The chain couples TRBV7-2 to TRBJ2-7; D is unclear. CDR1 and CDR2 (germline): SGHTA, FQGNSA. The CDR3 has 15 residues. V was cut by 3 bases and J by 5 bases, with 17 bases left in between. The CDR3 region has the DNA TGTGCCAGCAGCTTGGGTGAAAATGAATCCCACGAGCAGTACTTC. Its translation is CASSLGENESHEQYF.

The chain recombines TRBV2 with TRBJ2-1; tentatively, D is TRBD1 (6 bases). The CDR3 consists of 15 residues. Germline V CDR1 and CDR2: SNHLY, FYNNEI. Trimming took off 10 bases at V and 2 bases at J, with 18 bases between the two ends. CDR3 loop: CATLWGRSTYNEQFF. In DNA form, the CDR3 reads TGTGCCACCCTTTGGGGGCGTTCGACCTACAATGAGCAGTTCTTC. Full variable domain (missing parts from reference TRBV2 and TRBJ2-1): EPEVTQTPSHQVTQMGQEVILRCVPISNHLYFYWYRQILGQKVEFLVSFYNNEISEKSEIFDDQFSVERPDGSNFTLKIRSTKLEDSAMYFCATLWGRSTYNEQFFGPGTRLTVL.

This clonotype was counted between two and nine times. The V gene is TRBV6-1, the J gene TRBJ1-3; unclear D gene. The germline CDR1 and CDR2 sequences are MNHNS and SASEGT. Trimming removed 10 bases at V and 4 bases at J, with 23 bases between. CDR3 size: 16 residues. CDR3 sequence: CATAQLGGPRGNTIYF. The CDR3 DNA sequence: TGTGCCACCGCTCAACTGGGAGGACCAAGAGGAAACACCATATATTTT.

This clonotype has ten or more counts. The V gene is TRBV10-3, the J gene TRBJ1-4; D not certain. The CDR3 has 16 residues. The germline V gene encodes CDR1 ENHRY and CDR2 SYGVKD. Trimming removed 0 bases at V and 5 bases at J, with 13 bases between. This chain's CDR3 is CAISESPTSGNEKLFF. The CDR3 DNA reads as TGTGCCATCAGTGAGTCGCCGACATCCGGGAATGAAAAACTGTTTTTT.

The chain links TRBV7-2 to TRBJ2-3, with D possibly being TRBD1 (6 bases). CDR3 length equals 16 residues. The V gene lost 3 bases and the J gene lost 5 bases, with 18 bases spanning the gap. From germline, CDR1 is SGHTA and CDR2 FQGNSA. CDR3: CASSFSQGRGIDTQYF. The CDR3 region has the DNA TGTGCCAGCAGCTTTTCCCAGGGCAGGGGAATAGATACGCAGTATTTT.

The V and J genes are TRBV5-1 and TRBJ1-1; maybe TRBD1 (5 bases). Between the trimmed V and J ends, which lost 3 bases and 1 base, there was a span of 13 bases. Looked up from germline, CDR1 is SGHRS and CDR2 is YFSETQ. The CDR3 extends over 15 amino acids. CDR3 region: CASSSTGTPNTEAFF. The CDR3 DNA reads TGCGCCAGCAGCTCGACCGGGACCCCGAACACTGAAGCTTTCTTT.

This rearrangement joins TRBV10-3 to TRBJ2-2, with 13 bases matching TRBD2. J lost 2 bases, V lost 4 bases, and 13 bases had no gene match. Germline CDR1 is ENHRY and CDR2 is SYGVKD. The CDR3 loop spans 20 amino acids. The CDR3 loop reads CAISANPGLAGRGNTGELFF. CDR3 coding DNA: TGTGCCATCAGTGCAAACCCGGGACTAGCGGGACGGGGTAACACCGGGGAGCTGTTTTTT.